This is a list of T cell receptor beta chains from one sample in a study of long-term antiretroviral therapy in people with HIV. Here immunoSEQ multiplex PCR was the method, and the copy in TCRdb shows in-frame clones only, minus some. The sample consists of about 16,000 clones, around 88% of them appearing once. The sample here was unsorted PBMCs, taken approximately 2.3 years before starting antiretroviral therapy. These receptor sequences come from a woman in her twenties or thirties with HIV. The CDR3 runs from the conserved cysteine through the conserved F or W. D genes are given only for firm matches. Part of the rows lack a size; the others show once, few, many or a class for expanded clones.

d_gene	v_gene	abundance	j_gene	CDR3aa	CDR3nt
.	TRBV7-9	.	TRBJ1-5	CASNLGRVRDQPQHF	TGTGCCAGCAACTTAGGCAGGGTAAGGGATCAGCCCCAGCATTTT
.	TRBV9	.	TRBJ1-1	CASSPQDQGYTEAFF	TGTGCCAGCAGCCCCCAAGACCAAGGGTACACTGAAGCTTTCTTT
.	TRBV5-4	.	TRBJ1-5	CASSLYGGHQPQHF	TGTGCCAGCAGCTTGTACGGGGGTCATCAGCCCCAGCATTTT
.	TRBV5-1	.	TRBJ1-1	CASSLEGMNTEAFF	TGCGCCAGCAGCTTGGAAGGGATGAACACTGAAGCTTTCTTT
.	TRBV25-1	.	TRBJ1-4	CASRQSGKGDEKLFF	TGTGCCAGCAGGCAGAGCGGGAAGGGGGATGAAAAACTGTTTTTT
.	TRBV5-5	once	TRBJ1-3	CASSSHQGGIGNTIYF	TGTGCCAGCAGCTCCCATCAAGGGGGAATAGGAAACACCATATATTTT
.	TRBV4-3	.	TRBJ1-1	CASSQEIGSGVNTEAFF	TGCGCCAGCAGCCAAGAAATAGGTTCGGGCGTGAACACTGAAGCTTTCTTT
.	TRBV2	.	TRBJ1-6	CASSEKGRGQSPLHF	TGTGCCAGCAGTGAAAAGGGCAGGGGACAATCACCCCTCCACTTT
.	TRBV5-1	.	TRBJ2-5	CASRSEHGETQYF	TGCGCCAGCCGCTCCGAACACGGGGAGACCCAGTACTTC
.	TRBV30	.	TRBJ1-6	CAWSPYNSPLHF	TGTGCCTGGAGTCCCTATAATTCACCCCTCCACTTT
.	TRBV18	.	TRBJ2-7	CASSPQVYEQYF	TGTGCCAGCTCACCGCAGGTGTACGAGCAGTACTTC
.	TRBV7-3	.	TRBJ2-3	CASSLLSEDTQYF	TGTGCCAGCAGCTTATTATCTGAGGATACGCAGTATTTT
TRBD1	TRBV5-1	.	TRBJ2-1	CASRSDRGDNEQFF	TGCGCCAGCAGGTCGGACAGGGGCGACAATGAGCAGTTCTTC
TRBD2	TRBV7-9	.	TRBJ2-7	CASSLMTSSGGAYEQYF	TGTGCCAGCAGCTTAATGACCTCTAGCGGGGGGGCCTACGAGCAGTACTTC
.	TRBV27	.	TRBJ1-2	CASSPMAGKGYTF	TGTGCCAGCAGTCCAATGGCAGGGAAAGGCTACACCTTC
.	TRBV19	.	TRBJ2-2	CASNDPGGANTGELFF	TGTGCCAGTAATGACCCGGGGGGCGCGAACACCGGGGAGCTGTTTTTT
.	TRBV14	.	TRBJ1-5	CASSQDRAQPQHF	TGTGCCAGCAGCCAAGACAGGGCCCAGCCCCAGCATTTT
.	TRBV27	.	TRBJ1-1	CASSFGHNAEAFF	TGTGCCAGCAGTTTCGGGCATAACGCTGAAGCTTTCTTT
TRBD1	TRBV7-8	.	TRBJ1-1	CASRGQGAFVTEAFF	TGTGCCAGCCGAGGACAGGGGGCCTTTGTCACTGAAGCTTTCTTT
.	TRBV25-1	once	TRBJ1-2	CASSEVQSELYGYTF	TGTGCCAGCAGTGAGGTTCAGTCCGAACTCTATGGCTACACCTTC
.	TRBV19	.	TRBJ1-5	CASSTSQDQPQHF	TGTGCCAGTAGTACCTCACAGGATCAGCCCCAGCATTTT
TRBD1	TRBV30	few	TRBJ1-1	CAWSRQGPTEAFF	TGTGCCTGGAGTCGACAGGGTCCCACTGAAGCTTTCTTT
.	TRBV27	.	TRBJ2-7	CASSLKTEYEQYF	TGTGCCAGCAGTTTAAAGACAGAATACGAGCAGTACTTC
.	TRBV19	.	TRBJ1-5	CASSAGHQPQHF	TGTGCCAGTAGTGCGGGGCATCAGCCCCAGCATTTT
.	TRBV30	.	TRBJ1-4	CAWSGNGEKLFF	TGTGCCTGGAGTGGAAACGGGGAAAAACTGTTTTTT
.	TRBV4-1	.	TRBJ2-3	CASSQRDFSTDTQYF	TGCGCCAGCAGCCAACGGGACTTTTCCACAGATACGCAGTATTTT